This TCR beta chain comes out of a study of control samples from healthy donors and cancer patients. Germline CDR1 SEHNR, CDR2 FQNEAQ (reference sequence). The V gene lost 3 bases and the J gene lost 2 bases, with 2 bases spanning the gap. The CDR3 is 11 residues long. Profiling relied on immunoSEQ multiplex PCR, and the TCRdb table lists in-frame clones only, not all of them. Of 150,000 to 180,000 clones in the sample, over 85% were seen once. The sequenced material came from blood. The sequence came from a man over 45 in good health. The chain has TRBV7-9 and TRBJ2-7; D is ambiguous. CDR3 nucleotides: TGTGCCAGCAGCTTTACCTACGAGCAGTACTTC. Encoded protein: CASSFTYEQYF.